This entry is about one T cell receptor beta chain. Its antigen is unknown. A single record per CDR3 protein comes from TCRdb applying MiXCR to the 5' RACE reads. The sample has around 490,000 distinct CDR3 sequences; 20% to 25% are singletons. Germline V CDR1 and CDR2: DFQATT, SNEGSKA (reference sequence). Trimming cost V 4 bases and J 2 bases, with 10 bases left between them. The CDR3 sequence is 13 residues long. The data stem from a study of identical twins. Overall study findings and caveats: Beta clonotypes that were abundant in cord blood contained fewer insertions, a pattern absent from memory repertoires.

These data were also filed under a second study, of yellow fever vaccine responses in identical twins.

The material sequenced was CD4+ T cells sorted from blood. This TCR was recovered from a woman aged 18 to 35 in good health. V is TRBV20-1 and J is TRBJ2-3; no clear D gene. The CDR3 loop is CSAKALVTDTQYF. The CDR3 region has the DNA TGCAGTGCTAAGGCCCTGGTCACAGATACGCAGTATTTT.